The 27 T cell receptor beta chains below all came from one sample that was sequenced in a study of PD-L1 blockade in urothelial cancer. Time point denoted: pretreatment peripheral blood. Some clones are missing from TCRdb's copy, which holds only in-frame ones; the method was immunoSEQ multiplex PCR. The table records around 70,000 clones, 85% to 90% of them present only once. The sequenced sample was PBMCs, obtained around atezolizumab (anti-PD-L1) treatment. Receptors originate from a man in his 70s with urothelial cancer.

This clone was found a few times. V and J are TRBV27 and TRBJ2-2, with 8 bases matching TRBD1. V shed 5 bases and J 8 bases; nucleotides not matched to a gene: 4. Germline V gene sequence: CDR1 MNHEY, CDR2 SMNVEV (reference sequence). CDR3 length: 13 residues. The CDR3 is CASSPWTGGELFF. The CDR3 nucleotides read TGTGCCAGCAGTCCCTGGACAGGGGGGGAGCTGTTTTTT.

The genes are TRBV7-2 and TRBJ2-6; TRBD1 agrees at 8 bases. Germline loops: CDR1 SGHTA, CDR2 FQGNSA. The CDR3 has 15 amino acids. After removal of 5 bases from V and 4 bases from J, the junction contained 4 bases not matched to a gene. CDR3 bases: TGTGCCAGCAGCCAGACAGGGGTCGGGGCCAACGTCCTGACTTTC. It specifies CASSQTGVGANVLTF. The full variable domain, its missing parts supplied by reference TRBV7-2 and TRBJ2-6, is GAGVSQSPSNKVTEKGKDVELRCDPISGHTALYWYRQSLGQGLEFLIYFQGNSAPDKSGLPSDRFSAERTGGSVSTLTIQRTQQEDSAVYLCASSQTGVGANVLTFGAGSRLTVL.

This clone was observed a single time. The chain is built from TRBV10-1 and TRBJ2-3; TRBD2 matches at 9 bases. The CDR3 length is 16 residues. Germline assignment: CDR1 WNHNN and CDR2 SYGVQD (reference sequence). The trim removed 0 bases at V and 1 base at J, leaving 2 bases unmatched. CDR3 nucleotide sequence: TGCGCCAGCAGTGAGTCAGGCGGGAGGGGCACAGATACGCAGTATTTT. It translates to CASSESGGRGTDTQYF.

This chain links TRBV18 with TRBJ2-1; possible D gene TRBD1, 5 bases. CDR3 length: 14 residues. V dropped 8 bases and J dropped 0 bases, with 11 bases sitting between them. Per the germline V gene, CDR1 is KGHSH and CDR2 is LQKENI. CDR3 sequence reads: CASTRASSYNEQFF. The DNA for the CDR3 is TGTGCCAGCACCAGGGCTAGCTCCTACAATGAGCAGTTCTTC.

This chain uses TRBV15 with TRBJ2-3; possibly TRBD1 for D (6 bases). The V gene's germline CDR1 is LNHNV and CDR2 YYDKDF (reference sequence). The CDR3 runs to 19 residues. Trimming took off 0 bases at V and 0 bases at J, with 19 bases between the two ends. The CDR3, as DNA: TGTGCCACCAGCAGAGATCGTCTTAAGGGCCAGGGGAGCACAGATACGCAGTATTTT. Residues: CATSRDRLKGQGSTDTQYF.

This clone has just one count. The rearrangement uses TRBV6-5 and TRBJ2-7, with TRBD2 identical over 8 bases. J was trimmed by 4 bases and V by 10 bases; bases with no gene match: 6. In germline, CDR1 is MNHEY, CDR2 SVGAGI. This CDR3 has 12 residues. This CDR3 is CATRTSRYEQYF. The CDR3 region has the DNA TGTGCCACCCGGACTAGCAGATACGAGCAGTACTTC.

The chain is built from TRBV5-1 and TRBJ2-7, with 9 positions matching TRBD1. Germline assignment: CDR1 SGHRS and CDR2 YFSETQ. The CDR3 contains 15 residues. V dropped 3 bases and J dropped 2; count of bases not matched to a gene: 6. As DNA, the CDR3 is TGCGCCAGCAGCTGGGGACAGGGAAGGGCCTACGAGCAGTACTTC. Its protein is CASSWGQGRAYEQYF.

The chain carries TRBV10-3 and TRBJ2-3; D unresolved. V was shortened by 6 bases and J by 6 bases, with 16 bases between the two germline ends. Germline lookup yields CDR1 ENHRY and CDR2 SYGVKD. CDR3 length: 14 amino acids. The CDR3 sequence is CAIRWSASTDTQYF. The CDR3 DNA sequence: TGTGCCATCAGATGGTCCGCCTCGACTGATACGCAGTATTTT.

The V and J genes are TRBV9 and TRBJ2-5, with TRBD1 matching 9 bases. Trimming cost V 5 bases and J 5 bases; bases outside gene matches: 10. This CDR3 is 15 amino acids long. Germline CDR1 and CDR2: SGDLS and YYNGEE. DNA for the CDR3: TGTGCCAGCAGTTACCGACAGGGGGTCCTGGAGACCCAGTACTTC. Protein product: CASSYRQGVLETQYF.

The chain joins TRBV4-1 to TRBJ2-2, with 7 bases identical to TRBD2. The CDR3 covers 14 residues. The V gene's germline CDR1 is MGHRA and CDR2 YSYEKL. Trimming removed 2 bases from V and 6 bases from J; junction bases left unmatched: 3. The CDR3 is CASSQSAGAGELFF. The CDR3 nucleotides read TGCGCCAGCAGCCAATCCGCGGGGGCCGGGGAGCTGTTTTTT.

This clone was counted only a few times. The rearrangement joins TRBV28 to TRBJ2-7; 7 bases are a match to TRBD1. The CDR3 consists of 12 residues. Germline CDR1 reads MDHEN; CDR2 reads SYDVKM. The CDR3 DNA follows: TGTGCAGTAGGGGGCGGGCGCTACGAGCAGTACTTC. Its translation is CAVGGGRYEQYF.

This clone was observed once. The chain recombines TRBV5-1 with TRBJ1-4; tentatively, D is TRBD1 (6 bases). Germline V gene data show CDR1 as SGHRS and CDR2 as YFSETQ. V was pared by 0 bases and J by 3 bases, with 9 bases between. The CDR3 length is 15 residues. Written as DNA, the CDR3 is TGCGCCAGCAGCTTGGCAGGGGCCGCTAATGAAAAACTGTTTTTT. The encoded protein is CASSLAGAANEKLFF.

CDR3: CASSQGQGSYEQYF. CDR3 nucleotide sequence: TGTGCCAGCAGCCAAGGTCAGGGCTCCTACGAGCAGTACTTC. V is TRBV7-9 and J is TRBJ2-7; perhaps TRBD1 as D (5 bases). This CDR3 spans 14 amino acids. Germline CDR1 and CDR2: SEHNR and FQNEAQ (reference sequence). V was shortened by 5 bases and J by 0 bases, with 11 bases between the two germline ends.

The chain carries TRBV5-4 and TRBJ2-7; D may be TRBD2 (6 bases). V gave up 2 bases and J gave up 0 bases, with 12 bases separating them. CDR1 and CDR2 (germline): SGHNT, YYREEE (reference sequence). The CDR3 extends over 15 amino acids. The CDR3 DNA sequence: TGTGCCAGCAGCTTCGGCGGGACCTCCTCCTACGAGCAGTACTTC. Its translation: CASSFGGTSSYEQYF.

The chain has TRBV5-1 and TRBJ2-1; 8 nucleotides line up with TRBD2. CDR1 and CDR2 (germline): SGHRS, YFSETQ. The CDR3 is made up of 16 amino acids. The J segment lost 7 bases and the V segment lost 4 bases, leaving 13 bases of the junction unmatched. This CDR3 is CASSQITSGSLNEQFF. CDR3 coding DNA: TGCGCCAGCAGCCAAATCACCAGCGGGAGCCTTAATGAGCAGTTCTTC.

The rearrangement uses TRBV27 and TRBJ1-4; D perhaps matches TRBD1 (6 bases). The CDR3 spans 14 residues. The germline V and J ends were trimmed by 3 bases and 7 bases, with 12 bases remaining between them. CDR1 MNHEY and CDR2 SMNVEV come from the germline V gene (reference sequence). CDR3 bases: TGTGCCAGCAGTTTTTCAGGGGCGGTTGAAAAACTGTTTTTT. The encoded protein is CASSFSGAVEKLFF. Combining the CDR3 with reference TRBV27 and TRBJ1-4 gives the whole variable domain EAQVTQNPRYLITVTGKKLTVTCSQNMNHEYMSWYRQDPGLGLRQIYYSMNVEVTDKGDVPEGYKVSRKEKRNFPLILESPSPNQTSLYFCASSFSGAVEKLFFGSGTQLSVL.

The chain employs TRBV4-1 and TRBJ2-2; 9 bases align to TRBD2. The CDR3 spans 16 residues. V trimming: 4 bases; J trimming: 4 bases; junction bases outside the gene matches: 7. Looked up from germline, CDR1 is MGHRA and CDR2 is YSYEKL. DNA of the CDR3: TGCGCCAGCAGCCCCGGGGGGACTAGCCTCACCGGGGAGCTGTTTTTT. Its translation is CASSPGGTSLTGELFF.

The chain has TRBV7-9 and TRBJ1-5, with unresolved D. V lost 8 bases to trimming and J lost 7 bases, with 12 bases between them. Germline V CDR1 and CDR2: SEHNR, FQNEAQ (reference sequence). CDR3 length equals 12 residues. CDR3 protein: CASGSSGQPQHF. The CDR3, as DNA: TGTGCCAGCGGATCGTCGGGACAGCCCCAGCATTTT.

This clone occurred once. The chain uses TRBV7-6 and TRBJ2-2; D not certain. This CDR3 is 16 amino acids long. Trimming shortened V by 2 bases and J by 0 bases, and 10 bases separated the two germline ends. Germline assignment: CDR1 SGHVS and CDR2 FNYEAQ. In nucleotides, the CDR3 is TGTGCCAGCAGCTTATTTGGCAAAGCGAACACCGGGGAGCTGTTTTTT. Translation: CASSLFGKANTGELFF.

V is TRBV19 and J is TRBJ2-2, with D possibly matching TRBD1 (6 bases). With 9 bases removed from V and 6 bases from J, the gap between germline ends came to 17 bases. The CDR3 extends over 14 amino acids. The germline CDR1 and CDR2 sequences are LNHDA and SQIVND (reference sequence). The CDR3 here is CASNPLQGPGELFF. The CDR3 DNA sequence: TGTGCCAGCAACCCTTTACAGGGTCCCGGGGAGCTGTTTTTT.

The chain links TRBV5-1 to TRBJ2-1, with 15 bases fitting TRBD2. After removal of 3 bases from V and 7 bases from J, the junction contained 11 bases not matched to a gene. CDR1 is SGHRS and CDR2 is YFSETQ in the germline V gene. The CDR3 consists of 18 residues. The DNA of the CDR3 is TGCGCCAGCAGCTCCCTCGGGACTAGCGGGAGGAGGGCAAATGAGCAGTTCTTC. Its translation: CASSSLGTSGRRANEQFF.

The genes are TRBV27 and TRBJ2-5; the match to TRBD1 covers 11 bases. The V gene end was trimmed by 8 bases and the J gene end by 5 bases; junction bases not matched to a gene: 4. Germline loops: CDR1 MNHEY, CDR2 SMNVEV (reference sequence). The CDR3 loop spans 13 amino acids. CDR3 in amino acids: CASSGTGGETQYF. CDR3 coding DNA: TGTGCCAGCTCCGGGACAGGGGGTGAGACCCAGTACTTC.

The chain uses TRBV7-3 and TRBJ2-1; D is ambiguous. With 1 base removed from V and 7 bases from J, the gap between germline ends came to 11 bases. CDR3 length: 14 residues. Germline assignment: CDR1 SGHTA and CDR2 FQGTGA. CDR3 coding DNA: TGTGCCAGCAGCTTAAACTCAGGTGGGAATGAGCAGTTCTTC. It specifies CASSLNSGGNEQFF.

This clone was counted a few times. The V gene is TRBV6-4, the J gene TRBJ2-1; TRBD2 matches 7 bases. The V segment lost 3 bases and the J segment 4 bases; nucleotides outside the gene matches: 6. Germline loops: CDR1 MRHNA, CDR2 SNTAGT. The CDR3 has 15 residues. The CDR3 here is CASSEASGVYNEQFF. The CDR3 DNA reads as TGTGCCAGCAGTGAGGCTAGCGGAGTGTACAATGAGCAGTTCTTC.

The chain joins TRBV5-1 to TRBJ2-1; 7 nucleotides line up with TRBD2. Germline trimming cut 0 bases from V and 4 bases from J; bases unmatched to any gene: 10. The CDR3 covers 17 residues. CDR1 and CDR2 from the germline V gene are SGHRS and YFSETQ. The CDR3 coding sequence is TGCGCCAGCAGCTTGGGGCTTTTGGGAGGGAGATACAATGAGCAGTTCTTC. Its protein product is CASSLGLLGGRYNEQFF.

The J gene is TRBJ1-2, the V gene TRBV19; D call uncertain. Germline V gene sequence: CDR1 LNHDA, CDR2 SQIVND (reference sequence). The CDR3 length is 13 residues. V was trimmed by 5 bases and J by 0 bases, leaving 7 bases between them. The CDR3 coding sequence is TGTGCCAGTAGTGTCGGAGCTAACTATGGCTACACCTTC. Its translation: CASSVGANYGYTF.

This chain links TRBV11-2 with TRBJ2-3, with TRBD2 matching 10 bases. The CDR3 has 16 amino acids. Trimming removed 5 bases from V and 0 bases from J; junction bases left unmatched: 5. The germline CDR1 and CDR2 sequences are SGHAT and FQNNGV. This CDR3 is CASSASGGTSTDTQYF. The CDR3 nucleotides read TGTGCCAGCAGCGCTAGCGGGGGAACTAGCACAGATACGCAGTATTTT.